This section outlines one TCR beta chain sequence together with its context. The antigen is not known. PCR was performed using 60 Vbeta and 13 Jbeta primers. Clones were read by immunoSEQ multiplex PCR, and TCRdb kept only the in-frame ones, dropping some. The sample holds approximately 150,000 clones, roughly four fifths seen once. V lost 0 bases and J 9 bases, leaving 13 bases between the germline ends. Germline lookup yields CDR1 SGHRS and CDR2 YFSETQ. The CDR3 sequence is 14 residues long. This sample was included in a study of cytomegalovirus exposure and HLA in healthy donors. Overall study results and limits: Follow-up analysis seemed to connect common viral pathogens with several of the most significant clusters identified. Reportedly, fewer N-insertions than the roughly 690-donor mean appeared in an Asian-associated ancestry cluster in a later analysis. Solely CMV serostatus was available to characterize immune exposure. A prior analysis recorded that most TCR beta V segments were productive about 87% or about 30% of the time.

Sequencing was carried out using PBMCs. The rearrangement uses TRBV5-1 and TRBJ2-4, with D possibly being TRBD2 (5 bases). The source is a man in his fifties in good health and CMV-seropositive. CDR3 nucleotide sequence: TGCGCCAGCAGCTTGGAGGTGGCTCGGGGCATTCAGTACTTC. This sequence encodes CASSLEVARGIQYF. Based on the CDR3 plus reference TRBV5-1 and TRBJ2-4, the full variable domain is KAGVTQTPRYLIKTRGQQVTLSCSPISGHRSVSWYQQTPGQGLQFLFEYFSETQRNKGNFPGRFSGRQFSNSRSEMNVSTLELGDSALYLCASSLEVARGIQYFGAGTRLSVL.